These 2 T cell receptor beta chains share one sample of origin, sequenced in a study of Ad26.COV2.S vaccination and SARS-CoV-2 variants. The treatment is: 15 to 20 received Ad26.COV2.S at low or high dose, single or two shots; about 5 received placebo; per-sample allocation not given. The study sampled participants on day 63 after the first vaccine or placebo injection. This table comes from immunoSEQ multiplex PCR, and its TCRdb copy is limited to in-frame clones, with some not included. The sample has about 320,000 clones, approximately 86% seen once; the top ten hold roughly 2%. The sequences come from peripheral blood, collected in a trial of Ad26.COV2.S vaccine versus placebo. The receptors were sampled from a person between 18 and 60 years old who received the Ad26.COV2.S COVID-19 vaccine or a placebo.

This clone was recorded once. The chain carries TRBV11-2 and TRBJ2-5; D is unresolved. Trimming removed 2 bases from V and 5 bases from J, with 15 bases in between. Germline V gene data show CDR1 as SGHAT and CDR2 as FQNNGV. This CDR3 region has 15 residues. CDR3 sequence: CASSLRSYPPETQYF. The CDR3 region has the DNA TGTGCCAGCAGCTTACGGAGTTATCCCCCCGAGACCCAGTACTTC.

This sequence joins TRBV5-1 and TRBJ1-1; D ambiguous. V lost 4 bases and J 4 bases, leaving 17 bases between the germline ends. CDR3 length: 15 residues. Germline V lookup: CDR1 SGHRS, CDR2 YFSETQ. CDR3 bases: TGCGCCAGCAGCCGGGAGTTCACAAGGAGCACTGAAGCTTTCTTT. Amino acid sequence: CASSREFTRSTEAFF.